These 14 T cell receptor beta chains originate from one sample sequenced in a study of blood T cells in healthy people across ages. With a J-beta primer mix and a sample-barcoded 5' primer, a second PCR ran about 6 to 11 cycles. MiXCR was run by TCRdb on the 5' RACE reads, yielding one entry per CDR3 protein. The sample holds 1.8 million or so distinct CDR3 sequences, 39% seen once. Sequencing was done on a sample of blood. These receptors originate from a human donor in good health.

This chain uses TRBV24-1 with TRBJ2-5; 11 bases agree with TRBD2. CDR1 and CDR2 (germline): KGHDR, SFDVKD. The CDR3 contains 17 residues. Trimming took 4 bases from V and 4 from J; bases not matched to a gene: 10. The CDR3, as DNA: TGTGCCACCAGTGACCAATCTAGCGGGGGGCCGCTAGAGACCCAGTACTTC. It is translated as CATSDQSSGGPLETQYF.

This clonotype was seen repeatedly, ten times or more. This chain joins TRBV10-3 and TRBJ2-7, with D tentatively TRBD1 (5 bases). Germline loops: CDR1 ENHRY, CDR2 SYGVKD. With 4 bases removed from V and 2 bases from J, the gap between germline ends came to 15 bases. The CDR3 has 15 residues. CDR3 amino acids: CAISGEWTFAYEQYF. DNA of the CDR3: TGTGCCATCAGTGGCGAATGGACATTTGCCTACGAGCAGTACTTC.

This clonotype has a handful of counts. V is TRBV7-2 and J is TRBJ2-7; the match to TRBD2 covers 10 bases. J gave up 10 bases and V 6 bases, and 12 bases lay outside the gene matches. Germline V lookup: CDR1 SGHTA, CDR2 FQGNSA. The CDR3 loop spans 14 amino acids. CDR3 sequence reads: CASRSGGASVDQYF. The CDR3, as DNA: TGTGCCAGCAGGAGCGGGGGGGCTTCAGTGGACCAGTACTTC.

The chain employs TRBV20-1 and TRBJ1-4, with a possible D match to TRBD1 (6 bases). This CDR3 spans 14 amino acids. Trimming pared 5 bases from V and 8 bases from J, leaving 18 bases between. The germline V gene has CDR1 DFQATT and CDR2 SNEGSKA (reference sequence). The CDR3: CSALPGTRTEKLFF. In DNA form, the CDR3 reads TGCAGTGCTCTACCCGGGACAAGGACCGAAAAACTGTTTTTT.

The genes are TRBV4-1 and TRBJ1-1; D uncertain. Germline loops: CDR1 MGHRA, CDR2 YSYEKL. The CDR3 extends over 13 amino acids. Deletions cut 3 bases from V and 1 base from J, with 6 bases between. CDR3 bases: TGCGCCAGCAGCCACTATGGGAACACTGAAGCTTTCTTT. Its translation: CASSHYGNTEAFF.

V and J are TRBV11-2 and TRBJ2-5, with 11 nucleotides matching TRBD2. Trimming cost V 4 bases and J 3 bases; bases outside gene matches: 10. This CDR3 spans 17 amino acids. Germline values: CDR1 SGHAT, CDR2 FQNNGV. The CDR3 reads CASSSPPALAGEETQYF. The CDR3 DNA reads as TGTGCCAGCAGCTCACCCCCGGCACTAGCGGGGGAAGAGACCCAGTACTTC.

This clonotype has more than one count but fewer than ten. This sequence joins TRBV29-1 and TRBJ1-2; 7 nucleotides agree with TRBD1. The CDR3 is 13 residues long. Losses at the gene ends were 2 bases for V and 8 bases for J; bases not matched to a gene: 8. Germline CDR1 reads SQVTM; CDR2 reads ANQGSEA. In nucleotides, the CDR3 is TGCAGCGTTGAAATGCAGGGGGGATGGGGCTACACCTTC. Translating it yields CSVEMQGGWGYTF.

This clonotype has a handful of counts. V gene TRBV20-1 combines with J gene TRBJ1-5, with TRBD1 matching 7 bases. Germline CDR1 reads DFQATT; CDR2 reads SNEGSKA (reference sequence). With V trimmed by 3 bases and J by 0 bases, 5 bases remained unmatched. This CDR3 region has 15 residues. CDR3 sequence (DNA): TGCAGTGCTAGGGCAGGGGGTTATAGCAATCAGCCCCAGCATTTT. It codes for CSARAGGYSNQPQHF.

This chain's CDR3 is CSVEWGSTEAFF. The CDR3 DNA reads as TGCAGCGTTGAATGGGGGAGCACTGAAGCTTTCTTT. V and J are TRBV29-1 and TRBJ1-1, with D possibly matching TRBD1 (5 bases). V was pared by 2 bases and J by 4 bases, with 8 bases between. The CDR3 contains 12 residues. The V gene's germline CDR1 is SQVTM and CDR2 ANQGSEA.

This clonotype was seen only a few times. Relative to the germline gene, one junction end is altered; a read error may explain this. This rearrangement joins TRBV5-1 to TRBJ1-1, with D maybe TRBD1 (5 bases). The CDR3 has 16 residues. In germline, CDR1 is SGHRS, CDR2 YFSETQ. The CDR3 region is CVSSPSVGEGDTEAFF. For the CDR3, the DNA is TGCGTCAGCAGCCCCTCGGTAGGGGAGGGCGACACTGAAGCTTTCTTT.

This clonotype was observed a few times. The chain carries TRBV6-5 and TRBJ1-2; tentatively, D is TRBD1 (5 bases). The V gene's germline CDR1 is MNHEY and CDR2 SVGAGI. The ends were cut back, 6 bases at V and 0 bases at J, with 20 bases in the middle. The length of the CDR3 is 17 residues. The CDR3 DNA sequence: TGTGCCAGCAGCCATACCCGGGAAGACAGAACTAACTATGGCTACACCTTC. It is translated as CASSHTREDRTNYGYTF.

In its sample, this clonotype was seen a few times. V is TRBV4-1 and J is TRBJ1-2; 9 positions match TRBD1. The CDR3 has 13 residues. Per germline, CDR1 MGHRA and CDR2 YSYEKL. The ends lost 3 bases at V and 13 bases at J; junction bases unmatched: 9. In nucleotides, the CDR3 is TGCGCCAGCAGCCACCCTGGGGACAGGGATTTCACCTTC. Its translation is CASSHPGDRDFTF.

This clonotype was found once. The CDR3 DNA sequence: TGTGCCAGCAGCTCTAGGGGCGCGGGGTCCTTTCAGCCCCAGCATTTT. The encoded protein is CASSSRGAGSFQPQHF. V usage is TRBV7-2 and J usage is TRBJ1-5; D is perhaps TRBD1 (5 bases). V lost 4 bases, J lost 6 bases, and 19 bases lay in between. The germline gives CDR1 SGHTA, CDR2 FQGNSA. This CDR3 is 16 amino acids long.

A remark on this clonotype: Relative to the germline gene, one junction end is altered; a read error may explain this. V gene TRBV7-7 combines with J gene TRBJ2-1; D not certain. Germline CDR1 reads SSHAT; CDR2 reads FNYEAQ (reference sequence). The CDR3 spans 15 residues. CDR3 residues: CASSVHLGAYNEQFF. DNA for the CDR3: TGTGCCAGCAGCGTACACCTTGGAGCCTACAATGAGCAGTTTTTC.